The 16 T cell receptor beta chains below come from one sample, sequenced in a study of blood T cells in healthy people across ages. Primed by a sample-barcoded 5' primer and a J-beta primer mix, a second PCR proceeded for 7 to 11 cycles. TCRdb reanalysed the 5' RACE reads using MiXCR and keeps one entry per CDR3 protein. The data contain about 1 million distinct CDR3 sequences, more than 40% of them singletons. The source material was blood. These receptors all come from a woman aged 55-69 years in good health.

The chain combines TRBV5-1 with TRBJ1-4; D perhaps matches TRBD1 (6 bases). Germline V gene lookup returns CDR1 SGHRS and CDR2 YFSETQ. The CDR3 runs 16 residues. The germline V and J ends were trimmed by 4 bases and 5 bases, with 18 bases remaining between them. CDR3 DNA sequence: TGCGCCAGCAGCCAAATTCCTGGGGGCCTAAATGAAAAACTGTTTTTT. Translation: CASSQIPGGLNEKLFF. The whole variable domain, filled in from reference TRBV5-1 and TRBJ1-4, reads KAGVTQTPRYLIKTRGQQVTLSCSPISGHRSVSWYQQTPGQGLQFLFEYFSETQRNKGNFPGRFSGRQFSNSRSEMNVSTLELGDSALYLCASSQIPGGLNEKLFFGSGTQLSVL.

V is TRBV9 and J is TRBJ2-7; D may be TRBD1 (7 bases). The V end lost 4 bases, the J end lost 10 bases, and 21 bases lay between the germline ends. The CDR3 extends over 14 amino acids. Germline assignment: CDR1 SGDLS and CDR2 YYNGEE. In nucleotides, the CDR3 is TGTGCCAGCAGCCAGGCAGGGGGACTGGAGATTCAGTACTTC. It codes for CASSQAGGLEIQYF.

The V and J genes are TRBV4-3 and TRBJ1-6, with D tentatively TRBD1 (5 bases). There are 15 residues in the CDR3. The germline V gene encodes CDR1 LGHNA and CDR2 YSLEER. The V and J ends lost 0 bases and 10 bases respectively, with 13 bases between them. Written as DNA, the CDR3 is TGCGCCAGCAGCCAAGAGACAGTTAATTGGTCACCCCTCCACTTT. It yields the protein CASSQETVNWSPLHF.

The chain is built from TRBV5-1 and TRBJ2-1, with TRBD2 as a possible D gene (6 bases). The CDR3 is 16 amino acids. Germline CDR1 SGHRS, CDR2 YFSETQ. V lost 4 bases and J lost 0, with 14 bases in between. DNA of the CDR3: TGCGCCAGCAGCGCGCGGAGGGCCAGCTCCTACAATGAGCAGTTCTTC. Its translation is CASSARRASSYNEQFF.

J is TRBJ1-2 and V is TRBV20-1; 7 bases are shared with TRBD1. Trimming cost V 4 bases and J 5 bases; bases outside gene matches: 7. The CDR3 sequence is 13 residues long. In germline, CDR1 is DFQATT, CDR2 SNEGSKA (reference sequence). The CDR3 sequence: CSAISGTEYGYTF. In DNA, the CDR3 is TGCAGTGCTATTTCCGGGACAGAGTATGGCTACACCTTC.

The genes are TRBV21-1 and TRBJ2-1; the table's TRBD2 call for D was not verified on the DNA. TRBV21-1 is recorded as a pseudogene. This CDR3 spans 16 amino acids. In nucleotides, the CDR3 is TGTGCCAGCAGCAAAGGGCTAGCGGATAATAACAATGAGCAGTTCTTC. It encodes CASSKGLADNNNEQFF.

This chain uses TRBV5-6 with TRBJ2-7, with TRBD2 identical over 11 bases. Germline V gene data show CDR1 as SGHDT and CDR2 as YYEEEE. CDR3 size: 15 residues. V shed 1 base and J 5 bases; nucleotides not matched to a gene: 5. The CDR3 DNA reads TGTGCCAGCAGCTTGCCCCAACTAGCGGGGGACGAGCAGTACTTC. Protein product: CASSLPQLAGDEQYF.

The J gene is TRBJ2-7, the V gene TRBV28, with TRBD1 identical over 7 bases. Trimming at V came to 10 bases and at J to 0 bases, leaving 9 bases not matched to a gene. The CDR3 runs to 14 residues. Germline V gene sequence: CDR1 MDHEN, CDR2 SYDVKM. The CDR3 DNA reads as TGTGCCACCGAGTTACAGGGGCACTCCTACGAGCAGTACTTC. Translated: CATELQGHSYEQYF.

J is TRBJ2-1 and V is TRBV20-1; perhaps TRBD2 as D (5 bases). Trimming took off 6 bases at V and 0 bases at J, with 15 bases between the two ends. CDR1 and CDR2 (germline): DFQATT, SNEGSKA (reference sequence). CDR3 size: 15 residues. CDR3 amino acids: CSAKRSGLSYNEQFF. The CDR3 DNA reads as TGCAGTGCAAAGAGGAGCGGACTCTCCTACAATGAGCAGTTCTTC.

CDR3: CASSQVRLAGATQYF. CDR3 DNA: TGTGCCAGCAGCCAAGTAAGGCTAGCGGGGGCGACCCAGTACTTC. The chain carries TRBV3-1 and TRBJ2-5, with 10 bases that match TRBD2. Germline lookup yields CDR1 LGHDT and CDR2 YNNKEL (reference sequence). The CDR3 contains 15 residues. With V trimmed by 1 base and J by 7 bases, 6 bases remained unmatched.

The chain recombines TRBV27 with TRBJ2-5; 15 bases map to TRBD2. The V and J ends lost 0 bases and 10 bases, in that order; junction bases with no gene match: 0. Germline V lookup: CDR1 MNHEY, CDR2 SMNVEV (reference sequence). The CDR3 runs 14 residues. CDR3 amino acids: CASSLSGLAGGQYF. CDR3 bases: TGTGCCAGCAGTTTATCGGGACTAGCGGGAGGCCAGTACTTC.

The table lists this clonotype with a count of one. The gene calls are TRBV12-3 or TRBV12-4 and TRBJ1-1; D ambiguous. Trimming removed 6 bases from V and 0 bases from J, with 17 bases in between. The CDR3 is 16 amino acids. The CDR3 here is CASSDPVQDLNTEAFF. The CDR3 region has the DNA TGTGCCAGCAGCGATCCCGTGCAGGACCTGAACACTGAAGCTTTCTTT.

The J gene is TRBJ2-1, the V gene TRBV6-1, with D hard to call. CDR1 and CDR2 (germline): MNHNS, SASEGT. V was pared by 2 bases and J by 9 bases, with 11 bases between. The length of the CDR3 is 13 residues. CDR3 loop: CASSENGPGEQFF. The CDR3 nucleotides are TGTGCCAGCAGTGAAAACGGGCCCGGTGAGCAGTTCTTC.

The chain uses TRBV27 and TRBJ1-5; D call uncertain. V gave up 3 bases and J gave up 0 bases, with 9 bases separating them. Germline CDR1 and CDR2: MNHEY and SMNVEV (reference sequence). This CDR3 has 15 residues. The CDR3: CASSFSGYSNQPQHF. The CDR3 coding sequence is TGTGCCAGCAGTTTTAGCGGGTATAGCAATCAGCCCCAGCATTTT.

The chain couples TRBV3-1 to TRBJ2-1; 10 bases line up with TRBD2. V was clipped by 4 bases and J by 7 bases; unmatched bases: 7. CDR1 LGHDT and CDR2 YNNKEL come from the germline V gene (reference sequence). CDR3 length equals 15 residues. The DNA for the CDR3 is TGTGCCAGCAGCCCTCTCAGGACTAGCGGAAATGAGCAGTTCTTC. Amino acid sequence: CASSPLRTSGNEQFF.

The chain links TRBV27 to TRBJ1-2; D is ambiguous. CDR1 and CDR2 from the germline V gene are MNHEY and SMNVEV (reference sequence). The germline V and J ends were trimmed by 6 bases and 4 bases, with 6 bases remaining between them. CDR3 length: 11 residues. This CDR3 is CASRVAYGYTF. The CDR3 DNA is TGTGCCAGCAGAGTGGCCTATGGCTACACCTTC.